Below are 3 T cell receptor beta chains sequenced from a single sample in a study of blood T cells in healthy people across ages. The use of a sample-barcoded 5' primer and a J-beta primer mix characterized a second PCR of about 6 to 12 cycles. One entry per CDR3 protein results from TCRdb running MiXCR on the 5' RACE reads. The sample lists over 550,000 distinct CDR3 sequences; 25% to 35% were seen once. The sequencing sample was made of blood. These receptor sequences come from a woman of 80 years or more in good health.

This clonotype was detected many times. The chain is built from TRBV12-3 or TRBV12-4 and TRBJ1-4, with D possibly matching TRBD1 (6 bases). The CDR3 loop spans 17 amino acids. V lost 5 bases to trimming and J lost 4 bases, with 20 bases between them. The CDR3, as DNA: TGTGCCAGCAGTCCAACAGGGATACCTTTTGATAATGAAAAACTGTTTTTT. As protein: CASSPTGIPFDNEKLFF.

This clonotype was seen many times. The rearrangement uses TRBV4-1 and TRBJ1-2; the D is unclear. Germline lookup yields CDR1 MGHRA and CDR2 YSYEKL. V was trimmed by 0 bases and J by 5 bases, leaving 16 bases between them. CDR3 length equals 16 residues. The CDR3 coding sequence is TGCGCCAGCAGCCAAGAACAAATCAGAGCACCGTATGGCTACACCTTC. It translates to CASSQEQIRAPYGYTF.

This clonotype was picked up one time. This sequence joins TRBV20-1 and TRBJ2-4, with no clear D. This CDR3 spans 12 amino acids. V lost 0 bases and J lost 13, with 13 bases in between. Germline V CDR1 and CDR2: DFQATT, SNEGSKA (reference sequence). This CDR3 reads CSAREAPSEQYF. In DNA form, the CDR3 reads TGCAGTGCTAGAGAAGCTCCGTCGGAGCAGTACTTC.